This is a list of T cell receptor beta chains from one sample in a study of blood T cell repertoires in COVID-19. The protocol was immunoSEQ multiplex PCR, while the TCRdb copy is restricted to in-frame clones and leaves out a portion. Of hundreds of thousands of clones in the sample, roughly nine tenths were seen once. The sequencing sample was made of PBMCs or T cells enriched from blood (not recorded which). The receptors were gathered from a young woman with acute COVID-19. CDR3s include the opening cysteine and the closing phenylalanine or tryptophan. A D gene is named only where the DNA matches it firmly. The size of a clone is reported for some rows only, either as once, few or many, or as a class for expanded clones.

J | V | size | D | DNA | CDR3
TRBJ2-7 | TRBV28 | . | . | TGTGCCAGCAGTCCCGGGGATGCCTACGAGCAGTACTTC | CASSPGDAYEQYF
TRBJ2-1 | TRBV7-9 | . | TRBD2 | TGTGCCAGCAGCAAGGGACTAGCGGTTACCCACGGGCAGTTCTTC | CASSKGLAVTHGQFF
TRBJ1-1 | TRBV29-1 | . | TRBD1 | TGCAGCGTTGTGGAGTTACAGGGGGGCACTGAAGCTTTCTTT | CSVVELQGGTEAFF
TRBJ2-1 | TRBV5-5 | . | TRBD2 | TGTGCCAGCAGCTTGGAGTGGGGACTAGCGGGAGTGGACAATGAGCAGTTCTTC | CASSLEWGLAGVDNEQFF
TRBJ1-6 | TRBV30 | . | . | TGTGCCTGGAGCCGAAGGAGGGAGTCCTATAATTCACCCCTCCACTTT | CAWSRRRESYNSPLHF
TRBJ2-1 | TRBV7-8 | . | . | TGTGCCAGCAGCTTTTATGGTAATCGGGAGATTGAGCAGTTCTTC | CASSFYGNREIEQFF
TRBJ2-2 | TRBV10-3 | . | TRBD1 | TGTGCCATCAGAGCCGGACAGGGTCCCGGGGAGCTGTTTTTT | CAIRAGQGPGELFF
TRBJ2-7 | TRBV21-1 | . | . | TGTGCCAGCAGCAAGGGGGACAGGGTGAATGCCTACGAGCAGTACTTC | CASSKGDRVNAYEQYF
TRBJ1-5 | TRBV30 | . | . | TGTGCCTGGAGCGTAGATGTGAATCAGCCCCAGCATTTT | CAWSVDVNQPQHF
TRBJ2-1 | TRBV11-2 | . | . | TGTGCCAGCAGCTTAGTCACAGGGAGGGCGTATGAGCAGTTCTTC | CASSLVTGRAYEQFF
TRBJ2-7 | TRBV27 | . | TRBD2 | TGTGCCAGCACCTTAGTAGCGGGAGGGTCCTACGAGCAGTACTTC | CASTLVAGGSYEQYF
TRBJ2-5 | TRBV7-7 | . | TRBD2 | TGTGCTAGCAGCTTAGCAAGGACTAGCGGGACAGAGACCCAGTACTTC | CASSLARTSGTETQYF
TRBJ2-1 | TRBV10-3 | . | . | TGTGCCATCAGTGCCCCTCACTCCAATGAGCAGTTCTTC | CAISAPHSNEQFF
TRBJ1-2 | TRBV2 | . | TRBD1 | TGTGCCAGCAGTGGCGGGGAACAGGGGGGCTTAAACTATGGCTACACCTTC | CASSGGEQGGLNYGYTF
TRBJ1-2 | TRBV29-1 | . | . | TGCAGCGTTGAAGGAGATAACTATGGCTACACCTTC | CSVEGDNYGYTF
TRBJ1-6 | TRBV30 | . | TRBD1 | TGTGCCTGGAGCCAGGGGGCAAGGGATAATTCACCCCTCCACTTT | CAWSQGARDNSPLHF
TRBJ2-3 | TRBV19 | once | . | TGTGCCAGTAGCAACGTTTTCGAGGGTACGCAGTATTTT | CASSNVFEGTQYF